This T cell receptor (beta chain) derives from a study of PD-1 blockade in classical Hodgkin lymphoma. Study information: Nivolumab dosed at 3 mg/kg went to patients intravenously every 2 weeks.

Time point here: cycle 4 day 1 (C4D1), after five to seven weeks of nivolumab. Relapse was seen in all patients after autologous stem cell transplantation, and brentuximab vedotin exposure was variable. Isolation of CD4+ T cells from thawed PBMCs was performed by magnetic negative selection. Best responses were complete response, partial response or progressive disease. The study, taken as a whole, reports: What caused the repertoire differences, perhaps disease activity or prior therapy, remains undefined. While CD8+ TCR diversity did not rise significantly by C4D1, CD4+ TCR diversity did.

TCRdb's table, derived via immunoSEQ multiplex PCR, lists solely in-frame clones and lacks some. The sample shows under 15,000 clones, approximately 91% of them seen only once. Germline values: CDR1 SGHDT, CDR2 YYEEEE. V lost 4 bases to trimming and J lost 3 bases; unmatched junction nucleotides: 7. The CDR3 consists of 15 residues. This clone was found once. Its antigen is currently unknown. This clonotype originated in a human donor with classical Hodgkin lymphoma. This chain joins TRBV5-6 and TRBJ2-7; TRBD1 matches 10 bases. The sample here was CD4+ T cells from blood, taken before the fourth cycle of nivolumab. Here the CDR3 reads CASSEEGQGIYEQYF. CDR3 coding DNA: TGTGCCAGCAGCGAGGAGGGACAGGGGATCTACGAGCAGTACTTC.